This note documents a single TCR beta chain sequence. These data are taken from a study of control samples from healthy donors and cancer patients. Generated by immunoSEQ multiplex PCR, the TCRdb table keeps only in-frame clones and is missing some. Among around 130,000 clones listed, 89% were seen once. Germline V lookup: CDR1 SGHNT, CDR2 YYREEE (reference sequence). With 2 bases removed from V and 3 bases from J, the gap between germline ends came to 20 bases. The CDR3 runs to 17 residues. This receptor was obtained from a man aged 50 to 59 in good health. V gene TRBV5-4 combines with J gene TRBJ2-5; weak D call: TRBD2 (6 bases). The sequenced sample consisted of blood. CDR3 nucleotide sequence: TGTGCCAGCAGCTTCGGTCTAGGGAGGACTTGGGAAGAGACCCAGTACTTC. Protein sequence: CASSFGLGRTWEETQYF.